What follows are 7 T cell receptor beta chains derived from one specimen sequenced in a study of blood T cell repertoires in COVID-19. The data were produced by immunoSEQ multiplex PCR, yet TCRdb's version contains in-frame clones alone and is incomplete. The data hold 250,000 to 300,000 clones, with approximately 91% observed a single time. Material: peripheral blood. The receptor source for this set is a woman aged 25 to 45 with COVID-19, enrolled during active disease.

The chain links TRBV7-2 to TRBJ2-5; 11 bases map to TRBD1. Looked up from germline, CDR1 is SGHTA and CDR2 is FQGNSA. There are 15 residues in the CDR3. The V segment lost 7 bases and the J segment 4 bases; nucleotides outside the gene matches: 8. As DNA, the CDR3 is TGTGCCAGCACCGGACAGGGGGCAGGAGGAGAGACCCAGTACTTC. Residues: CASTGQGAGGETQYF. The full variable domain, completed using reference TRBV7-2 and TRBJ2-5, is GAGVSQSPSNKVTEKGKDVELRCDPISGHTALYWYRQSLGQGLEFLIYFQGNSAPDKSGLPSDRFSAERTGGSVSTLTIQRTQQEDSAVYLCASTGQGAGGETQYFGPGTRLLVL.

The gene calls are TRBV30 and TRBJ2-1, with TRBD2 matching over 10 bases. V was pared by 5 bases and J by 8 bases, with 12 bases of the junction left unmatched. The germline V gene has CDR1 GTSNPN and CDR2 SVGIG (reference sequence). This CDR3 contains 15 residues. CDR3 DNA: TGTGCCTGGGCATGGGGTAGCGGGAGGATCGATGAGCAGTTCTTC. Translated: CAWAWGSGRIDEQFF.

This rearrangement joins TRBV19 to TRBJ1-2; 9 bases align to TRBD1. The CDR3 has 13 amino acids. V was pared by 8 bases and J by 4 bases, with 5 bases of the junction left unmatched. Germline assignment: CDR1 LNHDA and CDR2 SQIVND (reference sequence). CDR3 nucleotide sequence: TGTGCCAGTTCAGGGACAGGGAGCTATGGCTACACCTTC. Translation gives CASSGTGSYGYTF.

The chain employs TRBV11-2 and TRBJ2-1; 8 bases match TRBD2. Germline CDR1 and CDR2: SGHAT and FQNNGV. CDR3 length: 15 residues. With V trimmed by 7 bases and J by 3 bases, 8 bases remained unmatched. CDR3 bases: TGTGCCAGCACCCCGGGACTAGGTTACTACAATGAGCAGTTCTTC. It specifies CASTPGLGYYNEQFF.

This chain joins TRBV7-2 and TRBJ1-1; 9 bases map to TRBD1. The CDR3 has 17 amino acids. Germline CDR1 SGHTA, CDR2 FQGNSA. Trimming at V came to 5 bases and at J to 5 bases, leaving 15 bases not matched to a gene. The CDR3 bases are TGTGCCAGCAGCCAATCCGGGACAGGGTCGATGAGGACTGAAGCTTTCTTT. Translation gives CASSQSGTGSMRTEAFF. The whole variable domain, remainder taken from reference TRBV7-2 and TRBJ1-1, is GAGVSQSPSNKVTEKGKDVELRCDPISGHTALYWYRQSLGQGLEFLIYFQGNSAPDKSGLPSDRFSAERTGGSVSTLTIQRTQQEDSAVYLCASSQSGTGSMRTEAFFGQGTRLTVV.

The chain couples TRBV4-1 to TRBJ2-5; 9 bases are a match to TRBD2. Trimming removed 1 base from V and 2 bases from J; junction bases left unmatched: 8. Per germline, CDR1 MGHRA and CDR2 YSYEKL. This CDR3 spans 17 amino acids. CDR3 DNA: TGCGCCAGCAGCCAAGCCCGTGCGGGAGGGACACAAGAGACCCAGTACTTC. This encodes CASSQARAGGTQETQYF.

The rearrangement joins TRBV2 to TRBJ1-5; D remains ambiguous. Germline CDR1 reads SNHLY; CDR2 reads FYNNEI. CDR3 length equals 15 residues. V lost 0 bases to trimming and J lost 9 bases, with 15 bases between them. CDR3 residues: CASSEAGRIGPPQHF. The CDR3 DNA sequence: TGTGCCAGCAGTGAAGCGGGCAGAATTGGGCCGCCCCAGCATTTT. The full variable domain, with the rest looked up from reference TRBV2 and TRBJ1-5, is EPEVTQTPSHQVTQMGQEVILRCVPISNHLYFYWYRQILGQKVEFLVSFYNNEISEKSEIFDDQFSVERPDGSNFTLKIRSTKLEDSAMYFCASSEAGRIGPPQHFGDGTRLSIL.